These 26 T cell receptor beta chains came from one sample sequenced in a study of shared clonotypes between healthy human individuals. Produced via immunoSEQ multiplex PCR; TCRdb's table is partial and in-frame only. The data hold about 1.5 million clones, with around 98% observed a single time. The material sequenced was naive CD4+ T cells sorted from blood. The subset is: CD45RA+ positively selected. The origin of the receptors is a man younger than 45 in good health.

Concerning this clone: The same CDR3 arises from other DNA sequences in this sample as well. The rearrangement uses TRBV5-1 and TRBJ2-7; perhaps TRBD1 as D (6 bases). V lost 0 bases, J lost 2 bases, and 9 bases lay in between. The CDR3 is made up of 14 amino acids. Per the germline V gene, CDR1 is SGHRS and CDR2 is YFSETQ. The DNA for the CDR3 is TGCGCCAGCAGCTTGGGACAGGCAGCCTACGAGCAGTACTTC. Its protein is CASSLGQAAYEQYF.

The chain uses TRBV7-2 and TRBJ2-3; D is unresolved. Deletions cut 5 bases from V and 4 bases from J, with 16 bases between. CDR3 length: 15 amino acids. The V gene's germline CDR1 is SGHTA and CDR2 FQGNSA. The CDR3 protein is CASSKLEILADTQYF. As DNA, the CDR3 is TGTGCCAGCAGCAAGCTAGAAATTCTCGCAGATACGCAGTATTTT.

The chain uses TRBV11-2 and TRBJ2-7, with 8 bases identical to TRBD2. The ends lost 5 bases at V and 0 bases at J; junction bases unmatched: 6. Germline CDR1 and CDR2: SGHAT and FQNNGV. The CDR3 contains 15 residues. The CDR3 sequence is CASSPGGGTSYEQYF. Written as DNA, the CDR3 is TGTGCCAGCAGCCCCGGGGGGGGTACCTCCTACGAGCAGTACTTC.

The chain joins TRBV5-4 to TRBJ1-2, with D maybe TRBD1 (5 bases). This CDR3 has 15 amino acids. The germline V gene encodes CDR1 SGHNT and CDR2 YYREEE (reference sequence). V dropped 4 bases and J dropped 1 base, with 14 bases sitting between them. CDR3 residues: CASSPAGVVNYGYTF. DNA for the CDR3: TGTGCCAGCAGCCCCGCGGGGGTTGTTAACTATGGCTACACCTTC.

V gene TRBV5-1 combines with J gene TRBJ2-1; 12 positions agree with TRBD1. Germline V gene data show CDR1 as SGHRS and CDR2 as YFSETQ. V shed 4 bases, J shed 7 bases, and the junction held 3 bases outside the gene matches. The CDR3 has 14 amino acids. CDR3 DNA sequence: TGCGCCAGCAGCAGGGACAGGGGGCAAAATGAGCAGTTCTTC. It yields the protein CASSRDRGQNEQFF.

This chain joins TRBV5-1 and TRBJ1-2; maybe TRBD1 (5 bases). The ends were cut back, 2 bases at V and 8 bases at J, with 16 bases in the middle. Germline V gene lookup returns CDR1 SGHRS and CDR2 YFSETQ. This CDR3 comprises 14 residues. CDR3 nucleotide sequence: TGCGCCAGCAGCTTTGATCAGGGCACCGACGGCTACACCTTC. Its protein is CASSFDQGTDGYTF. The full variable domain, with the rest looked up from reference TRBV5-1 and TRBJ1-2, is KAGVTQTPRYLIKTRGQQVTLSCSPISGHRSVSWYQQTPGQGLQFLFEYFSETQRNKGNFPGRFSGRQFSNSRSEMNVSTLELGDSALYLCASSFDQGTDGYTFGSGTRLTVV.

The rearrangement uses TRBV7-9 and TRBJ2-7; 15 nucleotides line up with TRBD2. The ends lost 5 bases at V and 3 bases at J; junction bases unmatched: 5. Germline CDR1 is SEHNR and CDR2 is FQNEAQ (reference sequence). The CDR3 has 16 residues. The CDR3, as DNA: TGTGCCAGCAGCCCTGGACTAGCGGGAGGGTACTACGAGCAGTACTTC. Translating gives CASSPGLAGGYYEQYF.

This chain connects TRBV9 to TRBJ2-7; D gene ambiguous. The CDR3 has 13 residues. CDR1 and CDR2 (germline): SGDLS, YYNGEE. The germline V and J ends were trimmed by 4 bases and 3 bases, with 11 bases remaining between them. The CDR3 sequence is CASSLTVGYEQYF. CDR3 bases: TGTGCCAGCAGCCTAACGGTAGGCTACGAGCAGTACTTC.

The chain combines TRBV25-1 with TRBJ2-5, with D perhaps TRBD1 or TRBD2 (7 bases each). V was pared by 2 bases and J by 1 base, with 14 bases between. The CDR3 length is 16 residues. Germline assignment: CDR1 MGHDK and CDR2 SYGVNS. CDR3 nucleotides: TGTGCCAGCAGTGAAAGGGAGGGGGCAGTCCAAGAGACCCAGTACTTC. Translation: CASSEREGAVQETQYF.

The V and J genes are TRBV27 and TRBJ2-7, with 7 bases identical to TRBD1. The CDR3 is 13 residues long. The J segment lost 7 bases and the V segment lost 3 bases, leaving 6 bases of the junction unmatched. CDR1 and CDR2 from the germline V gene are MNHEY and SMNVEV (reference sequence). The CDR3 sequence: CASSFDIQGEQYF. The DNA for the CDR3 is TGTGCCAGCAGTTTTGACATACAGGGGGAGCAGTACTTC.

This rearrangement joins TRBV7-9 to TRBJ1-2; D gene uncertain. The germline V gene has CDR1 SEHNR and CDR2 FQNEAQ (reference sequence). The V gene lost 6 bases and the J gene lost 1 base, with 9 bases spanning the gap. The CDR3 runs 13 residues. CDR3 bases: TGTGCCAGCAGGGCTAAGGGTAACTATGGCTACACCTTC. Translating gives CASRAKGNYGYTF.

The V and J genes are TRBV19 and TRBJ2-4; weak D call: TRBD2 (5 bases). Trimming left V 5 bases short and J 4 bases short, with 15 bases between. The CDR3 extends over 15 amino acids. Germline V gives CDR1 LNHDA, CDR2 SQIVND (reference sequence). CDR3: CASSPRGSNKNIQYF. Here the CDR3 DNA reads TGTGCCAGTAGTCCCCGGGGATCGAATAAAAACATTCAGTACTTC.

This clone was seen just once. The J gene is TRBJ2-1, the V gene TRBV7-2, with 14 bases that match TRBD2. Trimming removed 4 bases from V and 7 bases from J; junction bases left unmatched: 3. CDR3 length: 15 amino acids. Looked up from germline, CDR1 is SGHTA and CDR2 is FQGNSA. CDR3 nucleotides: TGTGCCAGCAGCTACCGACTAGCGGGAGGGAATGAGCAGTTCTTC. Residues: CASSYRLAGGNEQFF. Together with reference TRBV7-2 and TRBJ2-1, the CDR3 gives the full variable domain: GAGVSQSPSNKVTEKGKDVELRCDPISGHTALYWYRQSLGQGLEFLIYFQGNSAPDKSGLPSDRFSAERTGGSVSTLTIQRTQQEDSAVYLCASSYRLAGGNEQFFGPGTRLTVL.

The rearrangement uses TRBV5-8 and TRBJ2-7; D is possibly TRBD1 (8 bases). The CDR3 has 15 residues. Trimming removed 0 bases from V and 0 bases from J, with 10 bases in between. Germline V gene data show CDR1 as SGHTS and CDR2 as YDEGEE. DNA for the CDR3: TGTGCCAGCAGCTTGGACAGGGGGGGCTCCTACGAGCAGTACTTC. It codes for CASSLDRGGSYEQYF.

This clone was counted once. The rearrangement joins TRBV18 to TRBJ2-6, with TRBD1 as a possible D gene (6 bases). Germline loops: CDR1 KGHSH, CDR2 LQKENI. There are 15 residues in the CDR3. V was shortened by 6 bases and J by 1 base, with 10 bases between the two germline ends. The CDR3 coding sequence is TGTGCCAGCTCGACAAGGGGGTCTGGGGCCAACGTCCTGACTTTC. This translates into CASSTRGSGANVLTF. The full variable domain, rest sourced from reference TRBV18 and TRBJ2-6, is NAGVMQNPRHLVRRRGQEARLRCSPMKGHSHVYWYRQLPEEGLKFMVYLQKENIIDESGMPKERFSAEFPKEGPSILRIQQVVRGDSAAYFCASSTRGSGANVLTFGAGSRLTVL.

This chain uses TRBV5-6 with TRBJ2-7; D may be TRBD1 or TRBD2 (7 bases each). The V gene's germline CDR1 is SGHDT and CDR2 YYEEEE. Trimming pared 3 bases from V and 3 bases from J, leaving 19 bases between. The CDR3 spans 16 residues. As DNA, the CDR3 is TGTGCCAGCAGCTGGGGGGGACAGAAACTACTCTACGAGCAGTACTTC. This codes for CASSWGGQKLLYEQYF.

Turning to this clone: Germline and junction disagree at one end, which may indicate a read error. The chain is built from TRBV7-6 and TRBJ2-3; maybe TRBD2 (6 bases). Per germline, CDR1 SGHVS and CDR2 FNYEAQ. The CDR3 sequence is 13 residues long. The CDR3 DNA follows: TGTGCCAGCAGCTCTAGCGTGCCAGACACGCAGTATTTT. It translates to CASSSSVPDTQYF.

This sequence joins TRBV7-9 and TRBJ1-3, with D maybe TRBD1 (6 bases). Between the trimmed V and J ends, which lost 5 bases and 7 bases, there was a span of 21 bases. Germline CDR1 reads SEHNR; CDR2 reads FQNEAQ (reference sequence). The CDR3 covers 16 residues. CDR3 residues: CASSRRTASPRNTIYF. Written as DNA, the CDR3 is TGTGCCAGCAGCCGACGGACAGCATCACCGAGGAACACCATATATTTT.

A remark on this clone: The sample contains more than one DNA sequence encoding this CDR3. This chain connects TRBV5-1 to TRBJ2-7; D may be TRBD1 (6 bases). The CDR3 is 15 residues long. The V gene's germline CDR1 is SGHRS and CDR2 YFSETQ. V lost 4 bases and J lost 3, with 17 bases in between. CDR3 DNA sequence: TGCGCCAGCAGCCTGAAAGGGGGTAGCAGCTACGAGCAGTACTTC. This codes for CASSLKGGSSYEQYF. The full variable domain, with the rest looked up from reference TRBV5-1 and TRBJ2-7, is KAGVTQTPRYLIKTRGQQVTLSCSPISGHRSVSWYQQTPGQGLQFLFEYFSETQRNKGNFPGRFSGRQFSNSRSEMNVSTLELGDSALYLCASSLKGGSSYEQYFGPGTRLTVT.

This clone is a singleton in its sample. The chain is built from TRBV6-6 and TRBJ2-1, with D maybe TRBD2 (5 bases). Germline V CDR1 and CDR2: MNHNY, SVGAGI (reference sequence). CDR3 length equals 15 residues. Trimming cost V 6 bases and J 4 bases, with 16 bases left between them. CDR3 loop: CASSSRAREYNEQFF. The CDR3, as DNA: TGTGCCAGCAGCTCGAGGGCTAGAGAATACAATGAGCAGTTCTTC.

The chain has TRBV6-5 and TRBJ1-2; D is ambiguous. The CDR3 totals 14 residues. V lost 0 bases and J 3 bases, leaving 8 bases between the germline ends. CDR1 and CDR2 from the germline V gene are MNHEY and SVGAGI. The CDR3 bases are TGTGCCAGCAGTTACTCCGCGACGGACTATGGCTACACCTTC. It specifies CASSYSATDYGYTF.

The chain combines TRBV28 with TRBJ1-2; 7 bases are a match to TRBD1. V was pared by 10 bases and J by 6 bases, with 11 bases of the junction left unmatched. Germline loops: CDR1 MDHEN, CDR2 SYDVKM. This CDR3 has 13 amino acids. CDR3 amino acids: CATSSGGSNGYTF. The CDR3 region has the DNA TGTGCCACCTCTTCAGGGGGTTCAAATGGCTACACCTTC.

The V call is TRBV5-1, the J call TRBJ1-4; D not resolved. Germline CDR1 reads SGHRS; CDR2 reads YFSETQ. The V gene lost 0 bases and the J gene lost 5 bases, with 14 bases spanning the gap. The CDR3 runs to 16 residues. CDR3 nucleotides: TGCGCCAGCAGCTTGGCAACCGGATCGCGGAATGAAAAACTGTTTTTT. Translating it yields CASSLATGSRNEKLFF.

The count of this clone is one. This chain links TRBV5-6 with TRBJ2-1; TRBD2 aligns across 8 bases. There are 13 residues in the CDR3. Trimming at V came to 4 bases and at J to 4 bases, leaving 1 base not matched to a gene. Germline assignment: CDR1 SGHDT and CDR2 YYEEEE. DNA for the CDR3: TGTGCCAGCAGCCGACTAGCGTACAATGAGCAGTTCTTC. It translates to CASSRLAYNEQFF.

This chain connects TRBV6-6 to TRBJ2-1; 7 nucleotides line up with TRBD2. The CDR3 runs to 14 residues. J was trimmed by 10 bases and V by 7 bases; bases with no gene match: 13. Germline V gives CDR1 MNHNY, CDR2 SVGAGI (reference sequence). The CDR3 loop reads CASKELARGREQFF. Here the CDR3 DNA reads TGTGCCAGCAAGGAACTAGCGAGGGGAAGGGAGCAGTTCTTC.

Written as DNA, the CDR3 is TGTGCCAGCAGCTTATGGATTAACCTAGCCAAAAACATTCAGTACTTC. This encodes CASSLWINLAKNIQYF. The rearrangement uses TRBV7-9 and TRBJ2-4; D remains unclear. Trimming took off 2 bases at V and 0 bases at J, with 11 bases between the two ends. The germline gives CDR1 SEHNR, CDR2 FQNEAQ (reference sequence). This CDR3 has 16 amino acids.